Below, 19 T cell receptor beta chains from the same sample are listed, as sequenced in a study of blood T cell repertoires in COVID-19. The assay was immunoSEQ multiplex PCR, and TCRdb's table has in-frame clones only and misses some. Among about 190,000 clones, about 90% were seen once, and the ten largest hold 1.5% to 2%. The specimen was peripheral blood. These TCRs come from a man aged 18 to 29 with active or convalescent COVID-19.

The CDR3 coding sequence is TGCGCCAGCAGCGTGGCAGGGGGGCCGTATCAGCCCCAGCATTTT. Its protein is CASSVAGGPYQPQHF. The chain recombines TRBV5-1 with TRBJ1-5; 7 bases agree with TRBD1. V dropped 4 bases and J dropped 5; count of bases not matched to a gene: 9. The CDR3 extends over 15 amino acids. Germline values: CDR1 SGHRS, CDR2 YFSETQ.

The chain carries TRBV28 and TRBJ2-4; no reliable D call. The germline V and J ends were trimmed by 2 bases and 0 bases, with 8 bases remaining between them. Germline lookup yields CDR1 MDHEN and CDR2 SYDVKM. CDR3 length: 15 residues. CDR3 DNA: TGTGCCAGCAGTTTAGGGCAGTTAGCCAAAAACATTCAGTACTTC. Its protein is CASSLGQLAKNIQYF. Supplemented by reference TRBV28 and TRBJ2-4, the full variable domain reads DVKVTQSSRYLVKRTGEKVFLECVQDMDHENMFWYRQDPGLGLRLIYFSYDVKMKEKGDIPEGYSVSREKKERFSLILESASTNQTSMYLCASSLGQLAKNIQYFGAGTRLSVL.

This chain links TRBV4-1 with TRBJ2-5, with no clear D. The length of the CDR3 is 14 residues. Germline lookup yields CDR1 MGHRA and CDR2 YSYEKL. Trimming cost V 1 base and J 5 bases, with 11 bases left between them. This chain's CDR3 is CASSQGPVGETQYF. CDR3 DNA sequence: TGCGCCAGCAGCCAAGGCCCCGTCGGGGAGACCCAGTACTTC.

This chain links TRBV19 with TRBJ2-2; 7 bases agree with TRBD1. V lost 3 bases to trimming and J lost 4 bases; unmatched junction nucleotides: 2. Germline V gives CDR1 LNHDA, CDR2 SQIVND (reference sequence). This CDR3 has 14 amino acids. The CDR3 is CASSIDRVTGELFF. The CDR3 coding sequence is TGTGCCAGTAGTATCGACAGGGTCACCGGGGAGCTGTTTTTT.

V is TRBV7-8 and J is TRBJ1-2; D might be TRBD1 (5 bases). This CDR3 is built from 16 residues. The V end lost 2 bases, the J end lost 1 base, and 14 bases lay between the germline ends. Germline V gives CDR1 SGHVS, CDR2 FQNEAQ. CDR3 sequence reads: CASSLSGAGINYGYTF. CDR3 nucleotides: TGTGCCAGCAGCTTATCTGGTGCAGGGATTAACTATGGCTACACCTTC.

The gene calls are TRBV7-2 and TRBJ1-1, with D uncertain. Trimming removed 3 bases from V and 2 bases from J, with 10 bases in between. This CDR3 is built from 14 residues. Germline V gene lookup returns CDR1 SGHTA and CDR2 FQGNSA. Written as DNA, the CDR3 is TGTGCCAGCAGCTTCATTCGGGATAACACTGAAGCTTTCTTT. This gives the protein CASSFIRDNTEAFF.

This clone was observed a single time. The rearrangement joins TRBV19 to TRBJ2-1; 9 nucleotides match TRBD2. In germline, CDR1 is LNHDA, CDR2 SQIVND (reference sequence). CDR3 length: 15 amino acids. The ends lost 2 bases at V and 4 bases at J; junction bases unmatched: 3. The CDR3 bases are TGTGCCAGTAGTATATCCAGCGGGAGGTACAATGAGCAGTTCTTC. Amino acid sequence: CASSISSGRYNEQFF.

The CDR3 DNA sequence: TGTGCCAGCAGCCCTGGCCTGGGGCTAAGCAATGAGCAGTTCTTC. This sequence encodes CASSPGLGLSNEQFF. The chain is built from TRBV13 and TRBJ2-1; tentatively, D is TRBD1 (5 bases). The CDR3 contains 15 residues. Trimming removed 5 bases at V and 6 bases at J, with 17 bases between. Germline lookup yields CDR1 PRHDT and CDR2 FYEKMQ (reference sequence). The whole variable domain, remainder taken from reference TRBV13 and TRBJ2-1, is AAGVIQSPRHLIKEKRETATLKCYPIPRHDTVYWYQQGPGQDPQFLISFYEKMQSDKGSIPDRFSAQQFSDYHSELNMSSLELGDSALYFCASSPGLGLSNEQFFGPGTRLTVL.

CDR3 DNA: TGCGCCAGCAGTGACCCTAGCGGGGGCACAGATACGCAGTATTTT. Its translation: CASSDPSGGTDTQYF. The V gene is TRBV10-1, the J gene TRBJ2-3; 9 bases match TRBD2. V was clipped by 3 bases and J by 1 base; unmatched bases: 2. From germline, CDR1 is WNHNN and CDR2 SYGVQD (reference sequence). CDR3 length: 15 amino acids.

The chain joins TRBV5-1 to TRBJ1-1; D is perhaps TRBD1 (5 bases). The CDR3 extends over 15 amino acids. Germline V gene data show CDR1 as SGHRS and CDR2 as YFSETQ. The V end lost 3 bases, the J end lost 0 bases, and 12 bases lay between the germline ends. The CDR3 sequence is CASSYGGYMNTEAFF. The CDR3 DNA reads as TGCGCCAGCAGCTACGGGGGGTACATGAACACTGAAGCTTTCTTT.

V gene TRBV13 combines with J gene TRBJ1-1; 7 bases match TRBD1. Germline values: CDR1 PRHDT, CDR2 FYEKMQ (reference sequence). J gave up 5 bases and V 6 bases, and 9 bases lay outside the gene matches. CDR3 length equals 14 residues. This CDR3 is CASRTQGSWTEAFF. For the CDR3, the DNA is TGTGCCAGCAGAACACAGGGGTCGTGGACTGAAGCTTTCTTT.

CDR3 region: CASSYRDRVEKLFF. For the CDR3, the DNA is TGTGCCAGCAGTTACCGGGACAGGGTTGAAAAACTGTTTTTT. V usage is TRBV6-5 and J usage is TRBJ1-4; TRBD1 matches 9 bases. The germline V gene has CDR1 MNHEY and CDR2 SVGAGI. The CDR3 is 14 residues long. V was clipped by 2 bases and J by 7 bases; unmatched bases: 2.

This chain links TRBV14 with TRBJ2-1; the match to TRBD2 covers 7 bases. The germline CDR1 and CDR2 sequences are SGHDN and FVKESK. Trimming removed 1 base from V and 8 bases from J; junction bases left unmatched: 8. This CDR3 has 15 amino acids. CDR3 nucleotide sequence: TGTGCCAGCAGCCAAGGTACAGCGGGATTGGATGAGCAGTTCTTC. Its translation: CASSQGTAGLDEQFF.

This chain links TRBV5-8 with TRBJ1-5; TRBD1 is a possible D gene (5 bases). The CDR3 covers 14 residues. Per germline, CDR1 SGHTS and CDR2 YDEGEE. Trimming removed 4 bases at V and 7 bases at J, with 15 bases between. In DNA, the CDR3 is TGTGCCAGCAGCATGGCCAGGGTTGACCAGCCCCAGCATTTT. Protein product: CASSMARVDQPQHF.

The DNA of the CDR3 is TGTGCCAGCTCACCCCTTAGCGAGGGGGCTGGGGCCAACGTCCTGACTTTC. Amino acid sequence: CASSPLSEGAGANVLTF. The chain has TRBV18 and TRBJ2-6; perhaps TRBD1 as D (6 bases). V lost 3 bases and J 2 bases, leaving 14 bases between the germline ends. The germline gives CDR1 KGHSH, CDR2 LQKENI. The length of the CDR3 is 17 residues.

The rearrangement links TRBV29-1 to TRBJ1-5; no clear D. In germline, CDR1 is SQVTM, CDR2 ANQGSEA. The CDR3 has 13 amino acids. V gave up 5 bases and J gave up 5 bases, with 13 bases separating them. For the CDR3, the DNA is TGCAGCGTTCGTGGGAGCGGCGATCAGCCCCAGCATTTT. Translating it yields CSVRGSGDQPQHF.

The gene calls are TRBV23-1 and TRBJ2-7; TRBD1 agrees at 8 bases. TRBV23-1 counts as an open reading frame of uncertain function. V lost 0 bases, J lost 3 bases, and 4 bases stayed unmatched. CDR3 length equals 15 residues. CDR3 in DNA: TGCGCCAGCAGTCAATCGGACAGGGTAATCTACGAGCAGTACTTC. It specifies CASSQSDRVIYEQYF.

V gene TRBV5-6 combines with J gene TRBJ1-1; D is unclear. The germline CDR1 and CDR2 sequences are SGHDT and YYEEEE. The V end was cut by 4 bases, the J end by 7 bases, with 11 bases between. The CDR3 spans 12 residues. The CDR3 nucleotides are TGTGCCAGCAGCAGATCCGGAGGTGAAGCTTTCTTT. It specifies CASSRSGGEAFF.

V gene TRBV19 combines with J gene TRBJ1-2; no clear D. Trimming pared 3 bases from V and 8 bases from J, leaving 16 bases between. This CDR3 region has 14 residues. Germline lookup yields CDR1 LNHDA and CDR2 SQIVND (reference sequence). The CDR3 region is CASSMITGSRGYTF. Written as DNA, the CDR3 is TGTGCCAGTAGTATGATTACGGGGTCGAGGGGCTACACCTTC.